This TCR beta chain was found in a study of T cells in Graves' hyperthyroidism and ophthalmopathy. General observations from the study: It was a median 6.5 months before onset that the model predicted ophthalmopathy.

The study excluded patients with uncontrolled infection, other autoimmune disease, pregnancy or lactation. The CDR3 sequence is 14 residues long. Germline lookup yields CDR1 SEHNR and CDR2 FQNEAQ (reference sequence). V was shortened by 5 bases and J by 2 bases, with 12 bases between the two germline ends. This clonotype was observed at least ten times. Its antigen is currently unknown. TCR beta CDR3 region amplification was performed from RNA transcripts. HTBI primers were used for first-round RT-PCR of the TCR CDR3. TCRdb re-called the multiplex PCR reads with MiXCR, one entry per CDR3 protein. The sample includes 650,000 to 800,000 distinct CDR3 sequences, nearly 45% seen only once; the top ten take approximately 7.2%.

This TCR was sampled from an adult man with Graves' disease, either hyperthyroidism or ophthalmopathy (not recorded which). The chain combines TRBV7-9 with TRBJ1-2; D unresolved. The specimen sequenced was peripheral blood or thyroid tissue (not recorded which). The CDR3 bases are TGTGCCAGCAGCGTGGACGGGAGAAACTATGGCTACACCTTC. Translating gives CASSVDGRNYGYTF. The full variable domain, with the rest looked up from reference TRBV7-9 and TRBJ1-2, is DTGVSQNPRHKITKRGQNVTFRCDPISEHNRLYWYRQTLGQGPEFLTYFQNEAQLEKSRLLSDRFSAERPKGSFSTLEIQRTEQGDSAMYLCASSVDGRNYGYTFGSGTRLTVV.